This T cell receptor beta chain was identified during a study of T cells after yellow fever vaccination (dated 2019 in TCRdb). Background on the whole study: The SMART-Seq v4 Ultra Low Input RNA kit was used to prepare libraries from fractions with low cell numbers. The cohort comprised two healthy male donors, one aged 18 to 29 and one aged 30 to 40 years. Blood was drawn at multiple timepoints before and after primary and secondary immunization, with bulk PBMC replicates and cell subsets isolated. To follow T-cell clones before and after both primary and booster YFV17D yellow fever vaccination, bulk TCR alpha and beta repertoires underwent longitudinal sequencing.

Trimming accounts for 4 bases at V and 3 bases at J, while the number of junction bases matched to no gene is 6. For CDR1 and CDR2, the germline V gene lists KGHDR and SFDVKD. The CDR3 sequence holds 16 residues, the cysteine and phenylalanine included. The read is trimmed to its CDR3 DNA, 48 bases read in frame from base 1. The intended sense of this specimen's treatment or condition label: live attenuated yellow fever vaccine strain. At each blood-draw timepoint, two biological replicates of bulk PBMCs were obtained. A standard Ficoll-Paque protocol was used to isolate PBMCs from peripheral blood. RNA was extracted with TriZol from bulk PBMCs, CD4 and CD8 fractions, and dextramer-positive and dextramer-negative fractions. Synthesis of TCR cDNA relied on 5'RACE template switching, a step that introduced a universal primer site along with unique molecular identifiers. Priming of cDNA synthesis was performed from both the TCR alpha and TCR beta constant segments. Library amplification used two PCR steps, and the second PCR step added sample barcodes and sequencing adapters. Sequencing of the libraries was done on either Illumina HiSeq 2500 (2x100 bp) or NovaSeq (2x150 bp). The paper's processing steps were these. MIGEC handled demultiplexing of reads and collapsing into UMI consensus sequences, while MiXCR performed V(D)J alignment. Using edgeR on replicate PBMC samples, clonotypes were called vaccine-responding if FDR was below 0.01 and the log2 fold change was above 5 up to day 15. Bulk clonotypes were assigned CD4 or CD8 identity according to which sequenced CD4 or CD8 repertoire held them at higher abundance. TCRdb applied fastp at Q25 and MiXCR to the public reads, then kept only in-frame beta chains. Every entry covers one CDR3 protein and lists the most common genes and DNA from its rows. Here the V and J calls rest on TCRdb's processing, not on the authors' analysis. Here the sample has around 530,000 distinct CDR3 sequences; around 16% occur a single time. Together, the top ten hold roughly 17% of the sample.

Notes on this clonotype: The target of this receptor is not known. Base-call qualities are not available, and no considerably larger clone is one nucleotide away.

On the study overall, not on this receptor specifically: The study included only a couple of donors, which limits how far the findings can be generalized. FACS-sorted repertoires could contain abundant contaminating clonotypes from the bulk population, so computational filtering was required. A small fraction of clonotypes showed up in both the CD4 and CD8 compartments, probably as a result of convergent recombination. The secondary T-cell response was found to be weaker but faster than the primary response, with a peak reached on day 5 rather than on day 15. After the booster, most clones that had expanded after primary vaccination were detected again (approximately 97% of CD4 and around 88% of CD8), suggesting broad maintenance of memory.

The sample was PBMCs, taken 4 to 5 days after the first yellow fever vaccination. The TCR originated in a young man who received the YFV17D yellow fever vaccine. Here the chain combines TRBV24-1 and TRBJ2-3; TRBD1 fits 10 bases in the junction. The nucleotides are TGTGCCACCAGTGAACCGACAGGGGGCCAAACAGATACGCAGTATTTT. Its amino acids are CATSEPTGGQTDTQYF.